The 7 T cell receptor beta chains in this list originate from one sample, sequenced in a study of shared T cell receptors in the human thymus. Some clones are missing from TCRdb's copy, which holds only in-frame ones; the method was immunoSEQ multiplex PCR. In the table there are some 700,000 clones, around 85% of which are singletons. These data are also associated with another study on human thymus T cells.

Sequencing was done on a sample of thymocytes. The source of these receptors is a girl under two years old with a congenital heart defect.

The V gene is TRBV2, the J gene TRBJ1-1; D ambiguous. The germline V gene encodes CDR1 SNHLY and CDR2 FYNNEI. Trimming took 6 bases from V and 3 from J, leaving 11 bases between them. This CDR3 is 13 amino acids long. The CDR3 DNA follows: TGTGCCAGCAGGGCGGACGGGGACACTGAAGCTTTCTTT. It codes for CASRADGDTEAFF.

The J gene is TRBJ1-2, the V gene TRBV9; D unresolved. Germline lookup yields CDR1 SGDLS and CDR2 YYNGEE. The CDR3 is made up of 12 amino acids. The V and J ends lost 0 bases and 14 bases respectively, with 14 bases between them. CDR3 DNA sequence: TGTGCCAGCAGCGTAGCGGGCGGGATGCGGACCTTC. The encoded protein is CASSVAGGMRTF.

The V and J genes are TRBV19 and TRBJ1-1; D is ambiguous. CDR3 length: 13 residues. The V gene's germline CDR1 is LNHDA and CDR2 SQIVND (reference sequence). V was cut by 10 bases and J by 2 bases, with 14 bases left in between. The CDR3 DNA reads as TGTGCCAACAAACAGCCGCTTAACACTGAAGCTTTCTTT. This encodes CANKQPLNTEAFF.

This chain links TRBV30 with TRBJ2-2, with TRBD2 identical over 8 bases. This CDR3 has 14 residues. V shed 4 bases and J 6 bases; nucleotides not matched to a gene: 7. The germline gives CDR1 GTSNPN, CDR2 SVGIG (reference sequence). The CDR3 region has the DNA TGTGCCTGGAAGCTGCTAGCGGGCTCCGGGGAGCTGTTTTTT. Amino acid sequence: CAWKLLAGSGELFF.

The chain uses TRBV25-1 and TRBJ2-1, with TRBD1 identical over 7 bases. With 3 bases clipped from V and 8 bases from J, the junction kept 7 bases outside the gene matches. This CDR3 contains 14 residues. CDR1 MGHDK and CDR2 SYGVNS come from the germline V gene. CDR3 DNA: TGTGCCAGCAGTGACCCGAACAGGGGCCATGAGCAGTTCTTC. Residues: CASSDPNRGHEQFF.

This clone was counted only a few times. CDR3 sequence reads: CASSNRLGPPGEETQYF. The CDR3 region has the DNA TGTGCCAGTAGTAACCGGCTGGGTCCCCCGGGAGAGGAGACCCAGTACTTC. V is TRBV19 and J is TRBJ2-5, with D perhaps matching TRBD2 (6 bases). CDR3 length: 17 residues. Germline loops: CDR1 LNHDA, CDR2 SQIVND (reference sequence). Trimming removed 4 bases from V and 5 bases from J, with 23 bases in between. Full variable domain (remainder filled in from reference TRBV19 and TRBJ2-5): DGGITQSPKYLFRKEGQNVTLSCEQNLNHDAMYWYRQDPGQGLRLIYYSQIVNDFQKGDIAEGYSVSREKKESFPLTVTSAQKNPTAFYLCASSNRLGPPGEETQYFGPGTRLLVL.

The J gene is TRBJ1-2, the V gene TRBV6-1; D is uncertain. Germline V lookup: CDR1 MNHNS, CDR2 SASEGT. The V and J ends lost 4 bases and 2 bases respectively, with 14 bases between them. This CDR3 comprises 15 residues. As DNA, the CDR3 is TGTGCCAGCAGTGCCCTCGCACAGAGAAACTATGGCTACACCTTC. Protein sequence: CASSALAQRNYGYTF.